The clone carrying this T cell receptor (beta chain) came up a few times. The data belong to a study of blood T cells in healthy people across ages. About the study: T cells yielded about one barcoded beta molecule per two cells through template switching.

For the second PCR, which ran for about 7 to 12 cycles, a sample-barcoded 5' primer and a J-beta primer mix were used. Using its own MiXCR run on the 5' RACE reads, TCRdb lists one record per CDR3 protein. The sample includes fewer than 1.5 million distinct CDR3 sequences, roughly 40% of them seen just once. The CDR3 length is 13 residues. With 4 bases removed from V and 4 bases from J, the gap between germline ends came to 10 bases. Germline-derived CDR1 and CDR2 are KGHSH and LQKENI. This rearrangement joins TRBV18 to TRBJ1-1; D is unclear. Specimen: blood. The TCR comes from a woman aged 18-29 years in good health. CDR3 bases: TGTGCCAGCTCACGCGCGCGGCCCACTGAAGCTTTCTTT. It encodes CASSRARPTEAFF.